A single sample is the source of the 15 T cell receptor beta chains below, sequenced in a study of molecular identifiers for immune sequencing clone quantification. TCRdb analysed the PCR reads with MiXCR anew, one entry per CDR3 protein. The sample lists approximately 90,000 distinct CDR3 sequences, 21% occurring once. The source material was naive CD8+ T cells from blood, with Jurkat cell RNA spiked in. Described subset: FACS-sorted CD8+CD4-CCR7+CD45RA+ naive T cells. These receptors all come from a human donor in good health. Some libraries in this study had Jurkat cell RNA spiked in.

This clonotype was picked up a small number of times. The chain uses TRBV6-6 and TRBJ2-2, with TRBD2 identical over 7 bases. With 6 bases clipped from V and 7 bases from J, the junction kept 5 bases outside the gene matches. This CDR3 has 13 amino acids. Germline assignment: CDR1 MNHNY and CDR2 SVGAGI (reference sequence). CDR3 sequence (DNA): TGTGCCAGCAGCAATCTAGCGGACGGGGAGCTGTTTTTT. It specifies CASSNLADGELFF.

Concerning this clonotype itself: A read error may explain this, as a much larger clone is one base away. The CDR3 spells CASSLDGANEQLF. The CDR3 nucleotides are TGCGCCAGCAGCTTGGACGGTGCCAATGAGCAGCTCTTC. The rearrangement uses TRBV5-1 and TRBJ2-1, with D uncertain. The CDR3 covers 13 residues. Per the germline V gene, CDR1 is SGHRS and CDR2 is YFSETQ.

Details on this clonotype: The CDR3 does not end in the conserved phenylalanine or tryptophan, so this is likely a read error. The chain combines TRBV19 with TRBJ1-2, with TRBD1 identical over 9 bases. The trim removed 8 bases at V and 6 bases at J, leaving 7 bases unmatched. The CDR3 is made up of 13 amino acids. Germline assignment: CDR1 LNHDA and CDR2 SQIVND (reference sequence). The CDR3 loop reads CASAGGQGNGYTV. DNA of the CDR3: TGTGCCAGTGCCGGGGGACAGGGAAATGGCTACACCGTC.

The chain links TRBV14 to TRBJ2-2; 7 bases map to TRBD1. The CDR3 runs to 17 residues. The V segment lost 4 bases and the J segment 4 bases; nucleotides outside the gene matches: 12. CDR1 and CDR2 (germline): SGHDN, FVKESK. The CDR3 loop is CASSRLTAQGCTGELFF. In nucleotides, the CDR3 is TGTGCCAGCAGCCGACTTACCGCACAGGGGTGCACCGGGGAGCTGTTTTTT.

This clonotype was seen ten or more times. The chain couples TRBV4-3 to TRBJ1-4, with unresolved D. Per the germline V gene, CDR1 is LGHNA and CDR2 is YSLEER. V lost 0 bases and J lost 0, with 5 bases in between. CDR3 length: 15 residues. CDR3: CASSQEIATNEKLFF. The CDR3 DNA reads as TGCGCCAGCAGCCAAGAGATCGCAACTAATGAAAAACTGTTTTTT.

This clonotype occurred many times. The CDR3 here is CASSRYTGGEDTQYF. The CDR3, as DNA: TGCGCCAGCAGCCGGTACACGGGGGGAGAAGATACGCAGTATTTT. The rearrangement uses TRBV4-3 and TRBJ2-3; 7 bases line up with TRBD2. V dropped 4 bases and J dropped 5; count of bases not matched to a gene: 9. This CDR3 is built from 15 residues. CDR1 LGHNA and CDR2 YSLEER come from the germline V gene.

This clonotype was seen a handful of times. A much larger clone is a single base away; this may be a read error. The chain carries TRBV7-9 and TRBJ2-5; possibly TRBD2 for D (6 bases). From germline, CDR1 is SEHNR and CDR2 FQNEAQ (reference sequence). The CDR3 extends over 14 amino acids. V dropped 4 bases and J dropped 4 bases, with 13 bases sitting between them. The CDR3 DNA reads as TGTGCCAGCAGCTCCGGGAGCCTACGAGAGACCCAGTACTTC. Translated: CASSSGSLRETQYF.

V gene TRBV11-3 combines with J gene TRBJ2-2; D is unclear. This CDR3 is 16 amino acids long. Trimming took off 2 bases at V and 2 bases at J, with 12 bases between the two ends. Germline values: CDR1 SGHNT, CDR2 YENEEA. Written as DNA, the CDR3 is TGTGCCAGCAGCTTATACCGAGGCACCAACACCGGGGAGCTGTTTTTT. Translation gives CASSLYRGTNTGELFF.

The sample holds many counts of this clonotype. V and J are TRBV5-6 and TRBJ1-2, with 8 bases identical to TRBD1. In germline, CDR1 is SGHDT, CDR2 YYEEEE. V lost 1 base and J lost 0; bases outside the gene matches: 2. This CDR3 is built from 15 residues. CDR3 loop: CASSLRDRTNYGYTF. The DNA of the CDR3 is TGTGCCAGCAGCTTGCGGGACAGGACTAACTATGGCTACACCTTC.

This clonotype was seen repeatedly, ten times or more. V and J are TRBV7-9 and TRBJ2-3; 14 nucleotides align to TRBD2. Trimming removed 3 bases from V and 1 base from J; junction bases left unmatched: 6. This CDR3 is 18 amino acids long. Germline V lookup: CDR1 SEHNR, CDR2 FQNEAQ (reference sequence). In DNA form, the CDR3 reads TGTGCCAGCAGCTTCGGGACTAGCGGGAGATGGGGCACAGATACGCAGTATTTT. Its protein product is CASSFGTSGRWGTDTQYF.

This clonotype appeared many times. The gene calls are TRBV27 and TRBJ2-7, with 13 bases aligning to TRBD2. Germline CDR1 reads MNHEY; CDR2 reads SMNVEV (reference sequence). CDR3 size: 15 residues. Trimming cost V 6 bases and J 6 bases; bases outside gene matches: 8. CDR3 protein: CASRPLAGGPVEQYF. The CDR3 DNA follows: TGTGCCAGCAGGCCACTAGCGGGGGGGCCGGTCGAGCAGTACTTC.

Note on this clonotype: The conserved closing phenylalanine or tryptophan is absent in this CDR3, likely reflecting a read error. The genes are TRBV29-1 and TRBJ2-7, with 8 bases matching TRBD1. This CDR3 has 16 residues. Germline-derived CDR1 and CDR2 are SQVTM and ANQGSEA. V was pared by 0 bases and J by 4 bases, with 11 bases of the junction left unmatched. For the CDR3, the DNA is TGCAGCGTTGAAGAACATACAGGACAGGGTTCGTACGAGCAGTACCTC. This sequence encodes CSVEEHTGQGSYEQYL.

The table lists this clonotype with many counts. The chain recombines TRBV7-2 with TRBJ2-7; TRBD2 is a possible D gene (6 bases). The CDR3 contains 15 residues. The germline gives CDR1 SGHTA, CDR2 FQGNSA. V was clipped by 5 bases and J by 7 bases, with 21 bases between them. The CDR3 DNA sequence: TGTGCCAGCAGCCACTGGGACTTGGCCCGCTTAGAGCAGTACTTC. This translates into CASSHWDLARLEQYF.

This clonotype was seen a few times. CDR3 bases: TGTGCCAGCAGCTTAGGGGCCTCACAGTACTCCTACGAGCAGTACTTC. It is translated as CASSLGASQYSYEQYF. This rearrangement joins TRBV11-2 to TRBJ2-7, with D hard to call. From germline, CDR1 is SGHAT and CDR2 FQNNGV. This CDR3 has 16 amino acids. With 1 base removed from V and 0 bases from J, the gap between germline ends came to 13 bases. Looking up the rest from reference TRBV11-2 and TRBJ2-7 gives the full variable domain: EAGVAQSPRYKIIEKRQSVAFWCNPISGHATLYWYQQILGQGPKLLIQFQNNGVVDDSQLPKDRFSAERLKGVDSTLKIQPAKLEDSAVYLCASSLGASQYSYEQYFGPGTRLTVT.

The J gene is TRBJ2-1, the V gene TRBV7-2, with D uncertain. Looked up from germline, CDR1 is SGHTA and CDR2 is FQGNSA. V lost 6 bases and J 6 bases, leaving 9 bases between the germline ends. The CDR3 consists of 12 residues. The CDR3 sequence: CASRPPPNEQFF. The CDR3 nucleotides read TGTGCCAGCAGGCCCCCTCCCAATGAGCAGTTCTTC.